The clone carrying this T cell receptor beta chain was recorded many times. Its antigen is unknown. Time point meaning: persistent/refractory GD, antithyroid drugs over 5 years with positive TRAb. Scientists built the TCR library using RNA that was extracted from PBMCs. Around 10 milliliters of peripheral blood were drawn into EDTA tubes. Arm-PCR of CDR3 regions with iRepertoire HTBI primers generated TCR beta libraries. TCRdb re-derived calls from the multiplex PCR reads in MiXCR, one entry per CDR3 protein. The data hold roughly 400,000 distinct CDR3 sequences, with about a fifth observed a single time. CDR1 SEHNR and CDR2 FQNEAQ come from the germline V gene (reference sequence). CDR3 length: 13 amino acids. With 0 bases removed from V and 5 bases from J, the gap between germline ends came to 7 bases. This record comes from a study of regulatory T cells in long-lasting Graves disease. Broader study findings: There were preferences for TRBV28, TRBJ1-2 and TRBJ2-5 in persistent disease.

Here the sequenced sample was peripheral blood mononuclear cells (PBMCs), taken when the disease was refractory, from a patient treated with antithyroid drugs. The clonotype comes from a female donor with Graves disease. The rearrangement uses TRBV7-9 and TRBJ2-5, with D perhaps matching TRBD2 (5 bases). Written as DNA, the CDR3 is TGTGCCAGCAGCTTAGCCTGGGAGGAGACCCAGTACTTC. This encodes CASSLAWEETQYF. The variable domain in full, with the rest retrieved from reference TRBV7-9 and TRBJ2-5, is DTGVSQNPRHKITKRGQNVTFRCDPISEHNRLYWYRQTLGQGPEFLTYFQNEAQLEKSRLLSDRFSAERPKGSFSTLEIQRTEQGDSAMYLCASSLAWEETQYFGPGTRLLVL.